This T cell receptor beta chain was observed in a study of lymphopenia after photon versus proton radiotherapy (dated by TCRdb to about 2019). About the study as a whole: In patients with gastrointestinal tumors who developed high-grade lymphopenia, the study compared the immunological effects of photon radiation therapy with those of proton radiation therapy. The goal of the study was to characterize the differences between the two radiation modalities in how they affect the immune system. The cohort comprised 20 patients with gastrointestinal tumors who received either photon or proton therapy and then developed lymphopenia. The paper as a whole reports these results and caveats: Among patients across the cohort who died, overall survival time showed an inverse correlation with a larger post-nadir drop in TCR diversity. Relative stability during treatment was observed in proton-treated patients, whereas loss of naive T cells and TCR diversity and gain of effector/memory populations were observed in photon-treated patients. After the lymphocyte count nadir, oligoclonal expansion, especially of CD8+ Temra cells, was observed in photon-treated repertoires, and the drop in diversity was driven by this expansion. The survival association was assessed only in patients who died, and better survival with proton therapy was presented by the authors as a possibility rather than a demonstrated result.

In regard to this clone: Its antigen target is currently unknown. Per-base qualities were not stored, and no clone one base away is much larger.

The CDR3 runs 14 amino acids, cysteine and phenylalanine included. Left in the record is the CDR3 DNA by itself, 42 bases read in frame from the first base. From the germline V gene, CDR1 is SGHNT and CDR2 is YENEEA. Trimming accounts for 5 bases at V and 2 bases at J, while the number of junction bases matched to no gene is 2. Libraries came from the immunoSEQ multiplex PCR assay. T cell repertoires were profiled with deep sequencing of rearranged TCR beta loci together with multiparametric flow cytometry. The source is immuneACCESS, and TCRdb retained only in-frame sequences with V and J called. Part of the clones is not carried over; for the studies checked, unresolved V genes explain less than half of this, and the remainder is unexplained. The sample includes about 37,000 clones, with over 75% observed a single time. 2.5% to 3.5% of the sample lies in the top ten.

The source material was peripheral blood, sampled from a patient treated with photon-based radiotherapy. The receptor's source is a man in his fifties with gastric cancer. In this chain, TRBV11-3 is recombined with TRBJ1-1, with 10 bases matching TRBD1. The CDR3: CASSVTGGNTEAFF. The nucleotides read TGTGCCAGCAGCGTGACAGGGGGCAACACTGAAGCTTTCTTT.